The 6 T cell receptor beta chains in this list originate from one sample, sequenced in a study of blood T cell repertoires in COVID-19. Assay: immunoSEQ multiplex PCR; the TCRdb copy retains only in-frame clones and omits some. The data show under 300,000 clones, with about 88% seen just once and 2.1% held by the top ten. The specimen sequenced was peripheral blood. Every receptor here comes from a woman aged 40 to 55 who had recovered from COVID-19.

This sequence joins TRBV19 and TRBJ1-4; D gene ambiguous. CDR3 length equals 16 residues. Germline values: CDR1 LNHDA, CDR2 SQIVND (reference sequence). The germline V and J ends were trimmed by 5 bases and 3 bases, with 16 bases remaining between them. Here the CDR3 reads CASSPTTSGANEKLFF. The DNA of the CDR3 is TGTGCCAGTAGTCCCACGACCTCCGGGGCTAATGAAAAACTGTTTTTT.

This sequence joins TRBV12-3 or TRBV12-4 and TRBJ2-5; D gene uncertain. Trimming stripped 3 bases from V and 5 bases from J, with 7 bases between. This CDR3 has 12 amino acids. The CDR3 DNA reads TGTGCCAGCAGTTTTCGCCGGGAGACCCAGTACTTC. Translated: CASSFRRETQYF.

V and J are TRBV28 and TRBJ2-1; D is possibly TRBD1 (7 bases). The CDR3 totals 14 residues. The germline V and J ends were trimmed by 5 bases and 4 bases, with 12 bases remaining between them. The germline V gene has CDR1 MDHEN and CDR2 SYDVKM. This CDR3 reads CASSDREAYNEQFF. The CDR3 bases are TGTGCCAGCAGTGACAGGGAGGCATACAATGAGCAGTTCTTC.

This chain uses TRBV19 with TRBJ2-2; the D gene is possibly TRBD2 (5 bases). This CDR3 has 12 amino acids. CDR1 is LNHDA, CDR2 SQIVND, per germline (reference sequence). V lost 4 bases to trimming and J lost 6 bases, with 6 bases between them. The CDR3 nucleotides read TGTGCCAGTAGTACGAGGGCCGGGGAGCTGTTTTTT. This encodes CASSTRAGELFF.

The V call is TRBV29-1, the J call TRBJ2-5; 9 bases are shared with TRBD2. The J segment lost 5 bases and the V segment lost 5 bases, leaving 6 bases of the junction unmatched. This CDR3 spans 13 amino acids. Germline CDR1 reads SQVTM; CDR2 reads ANQGSEA. CDR3 in DNA: TGCAGCGTTCTCCTAGCGGGGTCGGAGACCCAGTACTTC. This translates into CSVLLAGSETQYF.

The V gene is TRBV27, the J gene TRBJ2-3, with 8 bases that match TRBD1. The ends lost 5 bases at V and 1 base at J; junction bases unmatched: 5. The CDR3 covers 15 residues. Per the germline V gene, CDR1 is MNHEY and CDR2 is SMNVEV (reference sequence). CDR3 coding DNA: TGTGCCAGCAGTCTGGACAGGGTAGGCACAGATACGCAGTATTTT. This gives the protein CASSLDRVGTDTQYF.